The sequence of this TCR beta chain was determined in a study of blood T cell repertoires in COVID-19. Turning to the study itself: From the United States, Italy and Spain came samples of acute and convalescent COVID-19. T cells, B-cell-depleted T cells, or PBMCs provided the cDNA or gDNA that served as material.

Germline CDR1 and CDR2: GTSNPN and SVGIG (reference sequence). The CDR3 extends over 12 amino acids. In the original processing: Estimated nucleated cell counts came from reference gene primer amplification. TCRdb's copy holds only in-frame clones and misses some; the assay was immunoSEQ multiplex PCR. V and J calls and clone size are copied from that table; D and trimming were computed from the DNA. This table has some 97,000 clones, about nine tenths appearing once. As to this clone: One junction end does not reproduce the germline sequence, and a read error may be involved.

The sequenced sample was peripheral blood. The chain links TRBV30 to TRBJ2-7, with D possibly matching TRBD1 (6 bases). This receptor was obtained from a man between 50 and 59 years old with acute or convalescent COVID-19. CDR3 in amino acids: CAWSPSDRILHF. The CDR3 region has the DNA TGTGCCTGGAGTCCCTCCGACAGGATACTTCACTTC.